This T cell receptor (beta chain) was obtained from a study of blood T cell repertoires in COVID-19 (dated by TCRdb to the early 2020s). As for the study more broadly: Collaborator samples came from the United States, Italy and Spain and covered acute and convalescent phases of COVID-19. Subjects who had been exposed to COVID-19, were actively infected with it, or had recovered from it provided the deeply sampled blood TCRbeta repertoires that made up the dataset. A freely available public database, intended as a resource for researchers studying the immune response to SARS-CoV-2, is where the repertoires were released. The material from the prospective study consisted of cDNA or gDNA derived from T cells, B-cell-depleted T cells, or PBMCs. Samples came from the ongoing ImmuneRACE study (first 160 participants) plus 1,254 subjects from 6 global collaborators. The sample metadata nearly always contained a de-identified subject ID, COVID-19 status, age in years and sex. Where available, HLA class I and class II types were taken from metadata supplied by the sample provider and were not determined by assay-based typing.

The immunoSEQ Assay, a bias-controlled multiplex PCR, was used to amplify TCRbeta CDR3 regions from genomic DNA. In the authors' own workflow: Nucleated cell counts per sample were estimated from amplification of reference gene primers within the assay. To quantify the absolute abundance of each unique TCRbeta CDR3 rearrangement, sequence reads were collapsed and filtered. Productive Simpson clonality was computed per sample as the square root of Simpson's diversity index over productive rearrangements. This immuneACCESS table, as held by TCRdb, lists in-frame sequences with V and J called but not all clones. Of the missing ones, under half trace to an unresolved V gene in checked studies; the others have no known cause. V, J and clone size were drawn from that table, and D and trimming were deduced from the DNA. This sample is represented by over 150,000 clones; roughly four fifths of them were singletons. The ten largest clones represent about 12% of the sample.

Remarks on this clone: The specificity of this receptor is unknown. Base qualities are not recorded, but no much larger clone differs from it by a single base.

Study-level results and caveats: The quantity of clinical and demographic metadata differed by source and by participant and was supplied without curation.

At one collaborating source in Seattle, patients were enrolled during active infection and were followed longitudinally through the course of disease. Each collaborating institution followed its own protocols to collect whole blood in K2EDTA tubes. Collaborator samples were shipped for TCRbeta analysis as frozen whole blood, isolated PBMCs, or DNA extracted from either sample type. The sequenced sample consisted of peripheral blood. This clonotype originated in a woman aged 55 to 70 with COVID-19, enrolled during active disease.

The nucleotides read TGTGCCAGCAGCCCCGGGGTACACCAAGAGACCCAGTACTTC. Translated, this gives CASSPGVHQETQYF. In this chain, TRBV14 is recombined with TRBJ2-5, and possibly TRBD2, on 5 matching bases. Taken from cysteine to phenylalanine, the CDR3 has 14 residues. CDR3 DNA is the only sequence kept; it has 42 bases, read in frame from the first base. Trimming at the junction amounts to 4 bases on V and 0 bases on J, and the germline ends lie 9 bases apart. The germline V gene specifies SGHDN as CDR1 and FVKESK as CDR2.